The clone carrying this TCR beta chain was observed many times. Its specificity is unknown. The CDR3 runs 16 residues. V shed 1 base and J shed 7 bases, with 16 bases lying between them. Germline V lookup: CDR1 LGHNA, CDR2 YNFKEQ. TCRdb re-analysed the 5' RACE reads in MiXCR, keeping a single row per CDR3 protein. The repertoire holds some 70,000 distinct CDR3 sequences, with just under 5% as singletons. The sample belongs to a study of early T cells in non-severe SARS-CoV-2 infection. Study observations and caveats: Sequences matched to VDJdb favored anti-spike CD8 responses, while private and CD4 specificities were missed.

The origin of this receptor is an adult who was a healthcare worker with PCR-confirmed SARS-CoV-2 infection or an uninfected control (not recorded which). The genes are TRBV4-2 and TRBJ2-2; D call uncertain. Sequenced: whole blood. As DNA, the CDR3 is TGTGCCAGCAGCCAAGGGTCTGGGAACGGCGACGGGGAGCTGTTTTTT. This sequence encodes CASSQGSGNGDGELFF.